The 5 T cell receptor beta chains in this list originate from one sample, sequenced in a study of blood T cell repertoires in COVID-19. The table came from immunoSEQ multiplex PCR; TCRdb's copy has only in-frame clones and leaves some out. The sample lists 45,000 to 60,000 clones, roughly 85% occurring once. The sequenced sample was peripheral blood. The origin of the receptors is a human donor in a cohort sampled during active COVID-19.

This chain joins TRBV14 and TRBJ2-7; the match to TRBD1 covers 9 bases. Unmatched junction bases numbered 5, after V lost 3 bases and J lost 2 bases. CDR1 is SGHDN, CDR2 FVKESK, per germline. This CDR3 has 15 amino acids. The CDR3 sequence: CASSHPGTGTYEQYF. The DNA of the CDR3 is TGTGCCAGCAGCCACCCCGGGACAGGGACCTACGAGCAGTACTTC.

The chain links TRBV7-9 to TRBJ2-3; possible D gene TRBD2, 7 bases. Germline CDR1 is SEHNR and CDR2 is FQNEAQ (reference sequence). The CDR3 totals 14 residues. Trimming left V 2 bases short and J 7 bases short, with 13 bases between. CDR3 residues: CASSLSGGANTQYF. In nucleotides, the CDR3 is TGTGCCAGCAGCTTAAGTGGGGGGGCGAATACGCAGTATTTT.

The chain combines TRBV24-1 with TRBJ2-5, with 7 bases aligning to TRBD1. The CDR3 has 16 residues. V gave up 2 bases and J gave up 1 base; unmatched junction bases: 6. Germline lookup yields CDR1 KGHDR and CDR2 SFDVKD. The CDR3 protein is CATSDWAKGAQETQYF. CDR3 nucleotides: TGTGCCACCAGTGATTGGGCGAAGGGGGCCCAAGAGACCCAGTACTTC.

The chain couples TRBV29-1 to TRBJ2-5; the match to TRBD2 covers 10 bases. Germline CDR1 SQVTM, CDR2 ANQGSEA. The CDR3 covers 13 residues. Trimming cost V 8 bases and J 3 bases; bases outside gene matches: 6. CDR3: CSTTGTSEETQYF. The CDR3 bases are TGCAGCACTACCGGGACTAGCGAAGAGACCCAGTACTTC.

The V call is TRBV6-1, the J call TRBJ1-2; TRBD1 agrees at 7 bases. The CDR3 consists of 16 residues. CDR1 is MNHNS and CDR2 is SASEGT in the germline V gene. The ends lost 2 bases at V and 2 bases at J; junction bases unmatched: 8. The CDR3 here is CASSELPYRGNYGYTF. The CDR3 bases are TGTGCCAGCAGTGAATTGCCCTACAGGGGAAACTATGGCTACACCTTC.